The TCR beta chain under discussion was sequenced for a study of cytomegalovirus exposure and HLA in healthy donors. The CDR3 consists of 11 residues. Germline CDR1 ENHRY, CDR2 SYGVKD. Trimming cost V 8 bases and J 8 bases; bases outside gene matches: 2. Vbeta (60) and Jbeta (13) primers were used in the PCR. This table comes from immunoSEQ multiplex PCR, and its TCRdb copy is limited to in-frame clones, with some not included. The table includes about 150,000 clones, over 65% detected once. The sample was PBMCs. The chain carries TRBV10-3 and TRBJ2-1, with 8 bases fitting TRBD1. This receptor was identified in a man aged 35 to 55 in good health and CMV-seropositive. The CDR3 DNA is TGTGCCATCGCAGGGGGCGATGAGCAGTTCTTC. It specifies CAIAGGDEQFF.